This is a list of T cell receptor beta chains from one sample in a study of blood T cell repertoires in COVID-19. Profiled with immunoSEQ multiplex PCR; TCRdb holds only in-frame clones, not every one. The table lists some 320,000 clones, around 87% of them singletons. The sample taken for sequencing was PBMCs or T cells enriched from blood (not recorded which). Receptors were obtained from a woman in her thirties who had recovered from COVID-19. The CDR3 runs from the conserved cysteine through the conserved F or W. Each record gives: V gene, J gene, CDR3 protein.

>TRBV7-9|TRBJ2-3
CAGETGSDTQYF
>TRBV7-2|TRBJ2-7
CASSLSGTGEQYF
>TRBV7-2|TRBJ2-5
CASSLGRRGTETQYF
>TRBV28|TRBJ2-3
CASSLSGGGDTQYF
>TRBV3-1/TRBV3-2|TRBJ2-2
CASSHSGTGELFF
>TRBV9|TRBJ1-1
CASTPGQGKAENTEAFF
>TRBV6-5|TRBJ2-2
CASEVEARGTGELFF
>TRBV4-1|TRBJ2-1
CASSQEDRASDEQFF
>TRBV6-5|TRBJ1-1
CASSLGRRTEAFF
>TRBV7-9|TRBJ1-6
CASSLGAIHNSPLHF
>TRBV19|TRBJ1-1
CASSFSQGSDTEAFF
>TRBV4-1|TRBJ2-7
CASSQGGPMDEQYF
>TRBV7-2|TRBJ2-5
CASQRDRGRETQYF
>TRBV6-5|TRBJ2-2
CASSPRAGDTGELFF
>TRBV6-5|TRBJ2-1
CASSYGPGGNEQFF
>TRBV27|TRBJ2-7
CASSLSAGIYYEQYF
>TRBV4-2|TRBJ2-1
CASSQETSVDTEQFF
>TRBV6-5|TRBJ2-2
CASREQGASTGELFF
>TRBV25-1|TRBJ1-4
CASSELDRALRSDEKLFF
>TRBV9|TRBJ1-3
CASSVSSPGNTIYF
>TRBV30|TRBJ1-1
CACGRRNTEAFF
>TRBV19|TRBJ1-5
CASSEQGRHQPQHF
>TRBV11-2|TRBJ1-1
CASSLFRGVNTEAFF
>TRBV18|TRBJ2-7
CASSPPVTAGTYEQYF
>TRBV29-1|TRBJ2-3
CSVEASSTDTQYF
>TRBV6-5|TRBJ1-2
CASRDTATAGGYTF
>TRBV6-4|TRBJ2-1
CASSEGLGFKQFF
>TRBV20-1|TRBJ1-1
CSVRPNTEAFF
>TRBV7-2|TRBJ2-3
CASSFRQGRGTQYF
>TRBV19|TRBJ1-1
CASSRQERVNTEAFF
>TRBV5-4|TRBJ1-5
CASSWDRGQPQHF
>TRBV12-3/TRBV12-4|TRBJ2-7
CASSARYEQYF